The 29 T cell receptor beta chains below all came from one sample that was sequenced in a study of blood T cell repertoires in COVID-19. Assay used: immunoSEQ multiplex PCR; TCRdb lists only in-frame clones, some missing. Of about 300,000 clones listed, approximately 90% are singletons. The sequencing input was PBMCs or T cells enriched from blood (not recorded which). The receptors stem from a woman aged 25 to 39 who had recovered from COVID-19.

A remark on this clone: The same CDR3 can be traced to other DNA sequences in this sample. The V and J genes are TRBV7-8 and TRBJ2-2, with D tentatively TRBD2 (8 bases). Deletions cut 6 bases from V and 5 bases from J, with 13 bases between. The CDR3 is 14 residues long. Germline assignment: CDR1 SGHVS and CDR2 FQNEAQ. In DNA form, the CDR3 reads TGTGCCAGCAGTAGCGGGACAGATACCGGGGAGCTGTTTTTT. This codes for CASSSGTDTGELFF.

CDR3 sequence: CASSKVKLSGIRLREKFF. The DNA for the CDR3 is TGTGCCAGCAGCAAAGTAAAATTAAGCGGGATACGGCTCCGGGAGAAGTTCTTC. V and J are TRBV21-1 and TRBJ2-1; whether TRBD2, the table's D call, matches the DNA was not checked. TRBV21-1 is listed as a pseudogene. The length of the CDR3 is 18 residues.

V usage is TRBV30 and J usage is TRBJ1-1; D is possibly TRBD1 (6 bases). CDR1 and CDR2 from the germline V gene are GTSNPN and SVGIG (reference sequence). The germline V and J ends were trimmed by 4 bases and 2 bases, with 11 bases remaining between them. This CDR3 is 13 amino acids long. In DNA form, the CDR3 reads TGTGCCTGGAAGGGACACCCAAACACTGAAGCTTTCTTT. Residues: CAWKGHPNTEAFF.

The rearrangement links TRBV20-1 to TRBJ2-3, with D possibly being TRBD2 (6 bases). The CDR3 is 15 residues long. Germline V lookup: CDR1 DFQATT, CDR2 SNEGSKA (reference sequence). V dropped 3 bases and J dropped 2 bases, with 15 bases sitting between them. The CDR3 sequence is CSASHGAGITDTQYF. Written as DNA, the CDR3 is TGCAGTGCTAGTCACGGTGCGGGGATCACAGATACGCAGTATTTT.

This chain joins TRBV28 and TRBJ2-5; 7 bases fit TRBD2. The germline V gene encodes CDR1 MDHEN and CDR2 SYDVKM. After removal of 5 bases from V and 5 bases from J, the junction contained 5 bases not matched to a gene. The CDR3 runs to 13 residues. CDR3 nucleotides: TGTGCCAGCAGTCTGACTAGCAGGGAGACCCAGTACTTC. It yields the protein CASSLTSRETQYF.

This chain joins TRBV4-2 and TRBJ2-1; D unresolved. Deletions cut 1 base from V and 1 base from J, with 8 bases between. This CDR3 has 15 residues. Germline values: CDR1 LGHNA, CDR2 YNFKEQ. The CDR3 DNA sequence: TGTGCCAGCAGCCAAGTCCCCCGTTCCTACAATGAGCAGTTCTTC. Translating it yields CASSQVPRSYNEQFF.

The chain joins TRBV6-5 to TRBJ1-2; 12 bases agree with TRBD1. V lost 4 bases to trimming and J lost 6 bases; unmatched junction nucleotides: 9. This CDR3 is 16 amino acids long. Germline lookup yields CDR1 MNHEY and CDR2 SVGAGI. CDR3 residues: CASSFRPGQGAHGYTF. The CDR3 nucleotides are TGTGCCAGCAGTTTTAGACCGGGACAGGGGGCGCATGGCTACACCTTC.

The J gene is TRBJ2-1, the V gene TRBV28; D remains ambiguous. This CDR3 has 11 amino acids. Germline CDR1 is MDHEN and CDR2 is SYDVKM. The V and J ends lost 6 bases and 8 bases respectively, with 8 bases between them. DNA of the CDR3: TGTGCCAGCAGCGGGTTCTATGAGCAGTTCTTC. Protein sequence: CASSGFYEQFF.

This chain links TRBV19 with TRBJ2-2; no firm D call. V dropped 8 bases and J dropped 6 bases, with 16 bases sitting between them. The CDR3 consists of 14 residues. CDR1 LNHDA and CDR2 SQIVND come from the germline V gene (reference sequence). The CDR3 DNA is TGTGCCAGTGGTCGCTCGGGTCCCCCCGGGGAGCTGTTTTTT. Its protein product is CASGRSGPPGELFF.

The CDR3 protein is CASSSTSGRPYEQYF. DNA of the CDR3: TGTGCCAGCAGTTCAACTAGCGGTCGCCCCTACGAGCAGTACTTC. The chain recombines TRBV28 with TRBJ2-7, with TRBD2 matching 8 bases. Germline V gene lookup returns CDR1 MDHEN and CDR2 SYDVKM. This CDR3 contains 15 residues. V gave up 4 bases and J gave up 2 bases; unmatched junction bases: 7.

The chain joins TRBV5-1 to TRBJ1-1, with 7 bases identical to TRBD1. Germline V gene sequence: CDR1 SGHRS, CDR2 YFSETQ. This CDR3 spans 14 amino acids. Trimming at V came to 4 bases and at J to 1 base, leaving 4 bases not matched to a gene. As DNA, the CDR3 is TGCGCCAGCAGCACCGGACAGGAGAACACTGAAGCTTTCTTT. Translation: CASSTGQENTEAFF.

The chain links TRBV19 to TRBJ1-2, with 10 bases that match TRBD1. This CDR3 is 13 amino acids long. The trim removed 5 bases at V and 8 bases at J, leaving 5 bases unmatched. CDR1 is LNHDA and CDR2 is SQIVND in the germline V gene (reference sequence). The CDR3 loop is CASSVETGGGYTF. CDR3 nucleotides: TGTGCCAGTAGTGTCGAGACAGGGGGCGGCTACACCTTC. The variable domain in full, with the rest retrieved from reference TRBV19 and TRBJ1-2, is DGGITQSPKYLFRKEGQNVTLSCEQNLNHDAMYWYRQDPGQGLRLIYYSQIVNDFQKGDIAEGYSVSREKKESFPLTVTSAQKNPTAFYLCASSVETGGGYTFGSGTRLTVV.

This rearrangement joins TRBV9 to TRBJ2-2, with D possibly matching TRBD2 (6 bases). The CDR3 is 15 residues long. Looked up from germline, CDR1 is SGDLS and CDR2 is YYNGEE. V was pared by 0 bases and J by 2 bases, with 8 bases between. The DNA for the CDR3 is TGTGCCAGCAGCGTAGACGGGAGAAACACCGGGGAGCTGTTTTTT. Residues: CASSVDGRNTGELFF.

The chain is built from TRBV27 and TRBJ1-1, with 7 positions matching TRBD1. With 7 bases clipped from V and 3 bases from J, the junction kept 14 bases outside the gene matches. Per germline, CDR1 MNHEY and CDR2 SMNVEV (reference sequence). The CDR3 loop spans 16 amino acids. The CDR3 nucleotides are TGTGCCAGCACCCCTCGCTGGGACAGAAGTTACACTGAAGCTTTCTTT. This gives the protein CASTPRWDRSYTEAFF.

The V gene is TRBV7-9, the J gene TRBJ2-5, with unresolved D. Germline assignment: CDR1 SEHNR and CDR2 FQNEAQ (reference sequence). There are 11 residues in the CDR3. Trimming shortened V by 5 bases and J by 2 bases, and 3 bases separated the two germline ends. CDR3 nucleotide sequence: TGTGCCAGCAGCGCGCAAGAGACCCAGTACTTC. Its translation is CASSAQETQYF.

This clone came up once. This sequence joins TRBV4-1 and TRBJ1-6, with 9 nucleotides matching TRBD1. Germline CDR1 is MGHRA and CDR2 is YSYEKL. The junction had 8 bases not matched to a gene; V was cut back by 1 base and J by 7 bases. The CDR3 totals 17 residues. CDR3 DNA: TGCGCCAGCAGCCAAGCCGGGACAGGGCCTCCGAATTCACCCCTCCACTTT. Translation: CASSQAGTGPPNSPLHF.

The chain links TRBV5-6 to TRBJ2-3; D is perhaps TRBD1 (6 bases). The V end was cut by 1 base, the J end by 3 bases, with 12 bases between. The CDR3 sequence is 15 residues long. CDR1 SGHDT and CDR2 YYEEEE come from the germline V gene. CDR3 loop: CASSLNRAQTDTQYF. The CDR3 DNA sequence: TGTGCCAGCAGCTTGAACAGGGCCCAAACAGATACGCAGTATTTT.

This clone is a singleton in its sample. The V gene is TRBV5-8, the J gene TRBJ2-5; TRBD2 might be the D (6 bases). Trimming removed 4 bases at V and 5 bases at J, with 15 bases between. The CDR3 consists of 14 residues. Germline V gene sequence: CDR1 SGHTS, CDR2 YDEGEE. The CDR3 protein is CASSPREIEETQYF. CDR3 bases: TGTGCCAGCAGCCCTCGGGAGATTGAGGAGACCCAGTACTTC.

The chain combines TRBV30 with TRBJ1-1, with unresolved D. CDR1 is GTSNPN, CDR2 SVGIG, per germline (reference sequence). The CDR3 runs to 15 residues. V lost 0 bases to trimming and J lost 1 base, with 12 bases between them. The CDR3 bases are TGTGCCTGGAGTGTATTCTTGGCAGGGAACACTGAAGCTTTCTTT. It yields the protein CAWSVFLAGNTEAFF. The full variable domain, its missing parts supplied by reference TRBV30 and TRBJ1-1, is SQTIHQWPATLVQPVGSPLSLECTVEGTSNPNLYWYRQAAGRGLQLLFYSVGIGQISSEVPQNLSASRPQDRQFILSSKKLLLSDSGFYLCAWSVFLAGNTEAFFGQGTRLTVV.

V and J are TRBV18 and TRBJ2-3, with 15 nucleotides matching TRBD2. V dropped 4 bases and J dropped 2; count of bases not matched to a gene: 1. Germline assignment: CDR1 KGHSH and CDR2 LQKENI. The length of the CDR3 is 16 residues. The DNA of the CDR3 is TGTGCCAGCTCACGGACTAGCGGGAGGGACACAGATACGCAGTATTTT. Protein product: CASSRTSGRDTDTQYF.

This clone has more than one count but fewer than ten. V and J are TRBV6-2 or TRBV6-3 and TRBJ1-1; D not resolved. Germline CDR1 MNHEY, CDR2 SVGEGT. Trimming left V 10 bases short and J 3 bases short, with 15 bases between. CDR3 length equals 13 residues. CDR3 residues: CATSLGEDTEAFF. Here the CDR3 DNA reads TGTGCCACCAGCCTCGGGGAAGACACTGAAGCTTTCTTT.

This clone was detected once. The chain's CDR3 is CASSSLAGVPGETQYF. CDR3 nucleotides: TGTGCCAGCAGCAGTTTAGCGGGAGTCCCCGGAGAGACCCAGTACTTC. This chain joins TRBV5-6 and TRBJ2-5; 9 positions match TRBD2. The junction had 11 bases not matched to a gene; V was cut back by 4 bases and J by 4 bases. Germline-derived CDR1 and CDR2 are SGHDT and YYEEEE. This CDR3 contains 16 residues.

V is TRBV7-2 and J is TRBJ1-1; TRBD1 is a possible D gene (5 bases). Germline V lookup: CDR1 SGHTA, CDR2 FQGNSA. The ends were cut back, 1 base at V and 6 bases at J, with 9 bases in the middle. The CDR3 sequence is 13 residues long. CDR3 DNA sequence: TGTGCCAGCAGCTTAGTTGGGGGGGCTGAAGCTTTCTTT. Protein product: CASSLVGGAEAFF.

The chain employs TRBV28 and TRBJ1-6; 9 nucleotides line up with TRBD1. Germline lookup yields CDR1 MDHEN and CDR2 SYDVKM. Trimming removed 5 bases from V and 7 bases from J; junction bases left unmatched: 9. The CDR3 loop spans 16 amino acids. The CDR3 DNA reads TGTGCCAGCAGTGCCGGACAGGGGCCTTACAATTCACCCCTCCACTTT. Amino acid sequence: CASSAGQGPYNSPLHF.

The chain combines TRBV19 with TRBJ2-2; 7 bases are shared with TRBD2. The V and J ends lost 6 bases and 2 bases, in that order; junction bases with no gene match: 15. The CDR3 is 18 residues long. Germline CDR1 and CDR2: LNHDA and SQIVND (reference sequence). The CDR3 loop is CASSHRRPGLINTGELFF. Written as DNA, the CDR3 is TGTGCCAGTAGCCATCGAAGACCGGGACTAATAAACACCGGGGAGCTGTTTTTT.

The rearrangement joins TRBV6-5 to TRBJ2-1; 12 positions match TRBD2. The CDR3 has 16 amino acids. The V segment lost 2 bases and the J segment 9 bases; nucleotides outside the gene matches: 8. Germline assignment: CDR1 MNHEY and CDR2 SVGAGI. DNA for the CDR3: TGTGCCAGCAGTTACAGAGGACTAGCGGGACTTGGTGAGCAGTTCTTC. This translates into CASSYRGLAGLGEQFF.

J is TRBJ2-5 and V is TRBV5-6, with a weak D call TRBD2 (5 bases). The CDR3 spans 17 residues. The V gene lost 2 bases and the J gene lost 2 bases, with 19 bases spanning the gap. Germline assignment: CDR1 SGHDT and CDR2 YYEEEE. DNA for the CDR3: TGTGCCAGCAGCTTAATCACTAGAAACTACTTACAAGAGACCCAGTACTTC. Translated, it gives CASSLITRNYLQETQYF.

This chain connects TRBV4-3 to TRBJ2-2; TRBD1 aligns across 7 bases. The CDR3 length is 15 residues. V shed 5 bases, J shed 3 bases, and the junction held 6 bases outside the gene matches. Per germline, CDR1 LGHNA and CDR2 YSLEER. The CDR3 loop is CASSARDSDTGELFF. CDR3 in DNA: TGCGCCAGCAGCGCCCGGGACAGCGACACCGGGGAGCTGTTTTTT.

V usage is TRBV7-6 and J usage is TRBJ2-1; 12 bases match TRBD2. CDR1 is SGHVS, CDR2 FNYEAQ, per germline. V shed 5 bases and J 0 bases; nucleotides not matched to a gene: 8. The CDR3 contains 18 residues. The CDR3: CASSPALAGGSSYNEQFF. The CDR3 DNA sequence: TGTGCCAGCAGCCCAGCCCTAGCGGGAGGGAGCTCCTACAATGAGCAGTTCTTC.